The present T cell receptor beta chain was sequenced within a study of cytomegalovirus exposure and HLA in healthy donors. In the study overall: Most genotyped donors, 81% of around 370, had Caucasian-associated genetic ancestry.

Germline trimming cut 4 bases from V and 2 bases from J; bases unmatched to any gene: 7. The CDR3 is 15 residues long. Germline lookup yields CDR1 SGHTS and CDR2 YDEGEE. The PCR ran on 60 Vbeta and 13 Jbeta primers. Only in-frame clones appear in the TCRdb table, and some are missing; sequencing was by immunoSEQ multiplex PCR. This sample has around 130,000 clones, with 70% to 80% found just once. The chain couples TRBV5-8 to TRBJ2-3; TRBD1 agrees at 7 bases. This receptor was taken from a young man in good health and CMV-seronegative. Sequencing was performed on PBMCs. CDR3 residues: CASSRGTANTDTQYF. For the CDR3, the DNA is TGTGCCAGCAGCAGGGGGACAGCTAACACAGATACGCAGTATTTT.